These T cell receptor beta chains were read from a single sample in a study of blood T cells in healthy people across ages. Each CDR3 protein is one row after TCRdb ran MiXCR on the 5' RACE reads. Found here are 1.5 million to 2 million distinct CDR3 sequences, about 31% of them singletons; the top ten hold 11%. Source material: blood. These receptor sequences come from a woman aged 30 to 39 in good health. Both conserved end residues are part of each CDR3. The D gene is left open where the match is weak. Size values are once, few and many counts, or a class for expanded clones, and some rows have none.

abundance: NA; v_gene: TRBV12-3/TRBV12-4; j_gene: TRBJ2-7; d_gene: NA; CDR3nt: TGTGCCAGCAGTTTAAGGAAGGGGGTCTCCTACGAGCAGTACTTC; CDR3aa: CASSLRKGVSYEQYF
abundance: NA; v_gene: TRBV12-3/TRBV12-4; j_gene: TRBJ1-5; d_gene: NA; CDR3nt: TGTGCCAGCAGCCGGGCCCAGGGTAACGCCATTAGCAATCAGCCCCAGCATTTT; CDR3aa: CASSRAQGNAISNQPQHF
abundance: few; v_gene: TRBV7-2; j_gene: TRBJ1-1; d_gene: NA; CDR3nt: TGTGCCAGCCTAAGAGGGGCCTCTAGCACTGAAGCTTTCTTT; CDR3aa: CASLRGASSTEAFF
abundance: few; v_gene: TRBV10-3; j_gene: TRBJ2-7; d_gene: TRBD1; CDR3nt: TGTGCCATCAGTGAGCCCGGACAGGGGTGGTACGAGCAGTACTTC; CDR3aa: CAISEPGQGWYEQYF
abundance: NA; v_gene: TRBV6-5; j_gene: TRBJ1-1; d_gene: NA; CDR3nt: TGTGCCAGCACTCGAGGGGGAGCGAACACTGAAGCTTTCTTT; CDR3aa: CASTRGGANTEAFF
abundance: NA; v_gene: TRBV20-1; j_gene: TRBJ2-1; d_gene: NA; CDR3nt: TGCAGTGCTAGAAGGGGGTTTAACAATGAGCAGTTCTTC; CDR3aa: CSARRGFNNEQFF
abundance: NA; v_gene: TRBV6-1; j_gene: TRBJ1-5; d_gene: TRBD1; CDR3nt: TGTGCCAGCAGCGACACGACAGGGGCCTCTCCCCGTTATAGCAATCAGCCCCAGCATTTT; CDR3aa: CASSDTTGASPRYSNQPQHF
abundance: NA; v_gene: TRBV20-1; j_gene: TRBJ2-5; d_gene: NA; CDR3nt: TGCAGTGCTAGGTTGGACCAGGCGGGAGAGACCCAGTACTTC; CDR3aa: CSARLDQAGETQYF
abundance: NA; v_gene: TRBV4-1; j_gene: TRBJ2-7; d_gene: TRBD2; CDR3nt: TGCGCCAGCAGCCAAGAACCAAGGCGGGAGGGCCGCTACGAGCAGTACTTC; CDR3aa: CASSQEPRREGRYEQYF
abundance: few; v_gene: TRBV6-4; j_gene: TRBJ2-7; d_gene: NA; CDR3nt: TGTGCCAGCTGTGAGCTCGCCCTCTACGAGCAGTACTTC; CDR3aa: CASCELALYEQYF
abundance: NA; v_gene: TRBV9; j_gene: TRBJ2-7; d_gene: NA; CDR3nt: TGTGCCAGCAGCGGAACAGGGGAGGGCTACGAGCAGTACTTC; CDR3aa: CASSGTGEGYEQYF
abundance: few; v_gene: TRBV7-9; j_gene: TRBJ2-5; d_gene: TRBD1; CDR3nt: TGTGCCAGCAGCTTGAGACCCGGACAGGGACAAGAGACCCAGTACTTC; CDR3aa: CASSLRPGQGQETQYF
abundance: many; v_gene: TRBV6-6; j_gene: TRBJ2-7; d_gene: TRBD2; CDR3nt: TGTGCCAGCGGGCTAGCGGGGGATGAGCAGTACTTC; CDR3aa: CASGLAGDEQYF
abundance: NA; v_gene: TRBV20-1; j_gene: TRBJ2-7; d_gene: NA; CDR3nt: TGCAGTGCTAGAGGAGGGGTAAAGTACGAGCAGTACTTC; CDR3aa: CSARGGVKYEQYF
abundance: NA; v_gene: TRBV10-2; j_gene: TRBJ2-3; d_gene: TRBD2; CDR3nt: TGCGCCAGCAGTATGACTAGCGGGGGGACAGATACGCAGTATTTT; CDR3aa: CASSMTSGGTDTQYF
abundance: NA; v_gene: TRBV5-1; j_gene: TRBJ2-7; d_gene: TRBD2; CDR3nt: TGCGCCAGCAGCTCGAGACTAGCGGGGGCGCGTTCCTACGAGCAGTACTTC; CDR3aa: CASSSRLAGARSYEQYF
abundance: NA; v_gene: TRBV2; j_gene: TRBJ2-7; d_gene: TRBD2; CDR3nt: TGTGCCATGACGGGACTAGCGGGGAACGAGCAGTACTTC; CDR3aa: CAMTGLAGNEQYF
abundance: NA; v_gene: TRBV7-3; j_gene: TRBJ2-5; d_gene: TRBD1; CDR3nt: TGTGCCCGCAGCTGGACAGGGCAAGAGACCCAGTACTTC; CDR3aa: CARSWTGQETQYF
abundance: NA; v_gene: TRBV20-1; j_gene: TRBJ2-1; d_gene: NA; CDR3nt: TGCAGTACTAGAAAGGGAATAGGGGGGCGAATTCCTAACTACAATGAGCAGTTCTTC; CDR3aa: CSTRKGIGGRIPNYNEQFF
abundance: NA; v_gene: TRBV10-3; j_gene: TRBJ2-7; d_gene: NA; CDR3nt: TGTGCCATCAGTGAGGGCAGTTCTTACTCCTACGAGCAGTACTTC; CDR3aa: CAISEGSSYSYEQYF
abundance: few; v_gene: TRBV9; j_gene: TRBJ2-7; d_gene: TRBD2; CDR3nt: TGTGCCAGCAGCGAGACCCCGGGAGGACCTCTCTCCTACGAGCAGTACTTC; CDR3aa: CASSETPGGPLSYEQYF
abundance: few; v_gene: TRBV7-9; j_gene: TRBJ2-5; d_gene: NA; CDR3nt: TGTGCCAGCAGTAGGACCCAAGGGGAGACCCAGTACTTC; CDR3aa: CASSRTQGETQYF
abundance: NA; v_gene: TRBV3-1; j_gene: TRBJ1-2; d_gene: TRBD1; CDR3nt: TGTGCCAGCAGCCAATGGGCCGACAGGGGTTCGATTGGCTACACCTTC; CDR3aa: CASSQWADRGSIGYTF
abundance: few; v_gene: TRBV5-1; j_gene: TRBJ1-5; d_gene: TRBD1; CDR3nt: TGCGCCAGCAGCTTGGGAGGGGGCGAGCAGCCCCAGCATTTT; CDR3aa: CASSLGGGEQPQHF
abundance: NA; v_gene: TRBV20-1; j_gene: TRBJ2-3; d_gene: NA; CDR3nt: TGCAGTGCTCCTACAACAGATACGCAGTATTTT; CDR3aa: CSAPTTDTQYF
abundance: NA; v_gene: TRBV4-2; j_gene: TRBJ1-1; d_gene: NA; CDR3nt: TGTGCCAGCAGCCAAGACGCAGGGGCGGAGACTGAAGCTTTCTTT; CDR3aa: CASSQDAGAETEAFF
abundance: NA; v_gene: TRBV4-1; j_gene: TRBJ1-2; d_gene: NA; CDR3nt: TGCGCCAGCAGCCAAGATTGGGGCGGAGGCAGTCGCCGTCCAGGCTACACCTTC; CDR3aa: CASSQDWGGGSRRPGYTF
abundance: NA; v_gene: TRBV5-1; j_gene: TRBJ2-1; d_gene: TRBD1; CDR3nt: TGCGCCAGCAGCGCCCCGAGGGGACAGGGAATGAGCGAGCAGTTCTTC; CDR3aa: CASSAPRGQGMSEQFF
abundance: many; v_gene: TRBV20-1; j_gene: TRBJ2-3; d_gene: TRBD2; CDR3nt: TGCAGTGCTAGAGATCTGAGCGGGAGAACGCAGTATTTT; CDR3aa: CSARDLSGRTQYF
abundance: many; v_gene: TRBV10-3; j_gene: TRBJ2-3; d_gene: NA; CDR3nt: TGTGCCATCAGTGAGGAGGGTCATACGCAGTATTTT; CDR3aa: CAISEEGHTQYF
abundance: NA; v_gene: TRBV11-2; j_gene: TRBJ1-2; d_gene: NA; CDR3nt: TGTGCCAGCAGTCCGACCCCCAGTTTCTGGGGAGGACCTAACTATGGCTACACCTTC; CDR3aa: CASSPTPSFWGGPNYGYTF
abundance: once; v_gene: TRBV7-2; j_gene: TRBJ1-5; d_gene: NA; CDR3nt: TGTGCCAGCAGCACCCAACAGGGCCAGCCCCAGCATTTT; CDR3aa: CASSTQQGQPQHF
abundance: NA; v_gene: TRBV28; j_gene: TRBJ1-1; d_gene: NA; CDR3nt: TGTGCCAGCAGTTCCTATTACCCGAACACTGAAGCTTTCTTT; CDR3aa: CASSSYYPNTEAFF
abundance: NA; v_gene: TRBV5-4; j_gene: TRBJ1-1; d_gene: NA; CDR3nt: TGTGCCAGCAGCTTGGTGTTCAGAACAGAAGCTTTCTTT; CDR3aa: CASSLVFRTEAFF
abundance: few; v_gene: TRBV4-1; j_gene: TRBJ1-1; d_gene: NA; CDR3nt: TGCGCCAGCAGGCAATCAGAGGACCTGGAAGCTTTCTTT; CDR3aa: CASRQSEDLEAFF
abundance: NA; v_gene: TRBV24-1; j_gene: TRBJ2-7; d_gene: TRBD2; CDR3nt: TGTGCCACCAGTGATAAGACTAGCCCTAGGATCTACGAGCAGTACTTC; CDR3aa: CATSDKTSPRIYEQYF
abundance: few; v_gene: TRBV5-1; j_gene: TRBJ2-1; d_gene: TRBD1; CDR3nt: TGCGCCAGCAGCGCCGCCGGGACAGGGGGCAGTGAGCAGTTCTTC; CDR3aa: CASSAAGTGGSEQFF
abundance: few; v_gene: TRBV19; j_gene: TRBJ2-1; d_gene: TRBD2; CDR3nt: TGTGCCAGTAAGCCGACTAGCGGCTACAATGAGCAGTTCTTC; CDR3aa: CASKPTSGYNEQFF
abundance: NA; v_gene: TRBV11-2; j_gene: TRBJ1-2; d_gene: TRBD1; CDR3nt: TGTGCCAGCAGAGGGGTCCGGACAGGATGGGGCTACACCTTC; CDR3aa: CASRGVRTGWGYTF
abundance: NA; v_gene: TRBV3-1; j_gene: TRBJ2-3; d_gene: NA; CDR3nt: TGTGCCAGCAGCCAAGAAAGGGCACTAGTTACAAATACGCAGTATTTT; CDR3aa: CASSQERALVTNTQYF
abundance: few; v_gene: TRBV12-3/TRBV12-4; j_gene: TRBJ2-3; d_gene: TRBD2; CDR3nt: TGTGCCAGCAGTTTAGCGCCAGCGGGGTTAAAAGATACGCAGTATTTT; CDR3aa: CASSLAPAGLKDTQYF
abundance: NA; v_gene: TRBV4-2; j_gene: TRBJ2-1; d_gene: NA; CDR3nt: TGTGCCAGCAGCATTAACCACAATGAGCGGTTCTTC; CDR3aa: CASSINHNERFF
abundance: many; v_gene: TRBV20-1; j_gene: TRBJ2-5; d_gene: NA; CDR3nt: TGCAGTGCTAGTGGGGAGACCCAGTACTTC; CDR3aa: CSASGETQYF
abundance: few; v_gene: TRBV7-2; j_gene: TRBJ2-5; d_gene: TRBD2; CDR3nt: TGTGCCAGCAGCTCGACTAGCGGAGAGACCCAGTACTTC; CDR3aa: CASSSTSGETQYF
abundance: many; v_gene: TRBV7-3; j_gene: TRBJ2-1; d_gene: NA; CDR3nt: TGTGCCAGCAGTTTATCCGGGACCAATGAGCAGTTCTTC; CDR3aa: CASSLSGTNEQFF
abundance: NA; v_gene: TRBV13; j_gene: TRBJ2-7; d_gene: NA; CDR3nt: TGTGCCAGCAGCCGCGGTGGTCTCTTTTCCGGGACATTAAACTCCTACGAGCAGTACTTC; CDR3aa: CASSRGGLFSGTLNSYEQYF
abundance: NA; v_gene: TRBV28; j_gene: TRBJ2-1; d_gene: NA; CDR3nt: TGTGCCAGCAGTTTGGCCAGCGAGCACAATGAGCAGTTCTTC; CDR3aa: CASSLASEHNEQFF
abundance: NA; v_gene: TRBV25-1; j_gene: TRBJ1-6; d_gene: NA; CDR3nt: TGTGCCAGCAGTGAATCGGTCAGCAGCTTTTATAATTCACCCCTCCACTTT; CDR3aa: CASSESVSSFYNSPLHF
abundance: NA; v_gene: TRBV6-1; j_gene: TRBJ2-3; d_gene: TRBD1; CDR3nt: TGTGCCAGCGGAGGGACAGGACCTCATTTCGCTCCAGATACGCAGTATTTT; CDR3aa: CASGGTGPHFAPDTQYF
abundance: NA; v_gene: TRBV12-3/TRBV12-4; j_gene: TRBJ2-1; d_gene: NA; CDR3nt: TGTGCCAGCAGTTTAACTCATACTAGACTAATCTACAATGAGCAGTTCTTC; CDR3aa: CASSLTHTRLIYNEQFF
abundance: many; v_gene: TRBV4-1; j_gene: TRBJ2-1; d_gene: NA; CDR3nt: TGCGCCAGCAGCCCGGATCAATACAATGAGCAGTTCTTC; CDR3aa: CASSPDQYNEQFF
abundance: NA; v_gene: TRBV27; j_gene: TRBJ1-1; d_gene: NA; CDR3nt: TGTGCCAGCAGTTTATCGGGTTGGGACTTAGGGAACACTGAAGCTTTCTTT; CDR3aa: CASSLSGWDLGNTEAFF
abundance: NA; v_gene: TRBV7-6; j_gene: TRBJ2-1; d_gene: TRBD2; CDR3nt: TGTGCCAGCAGCTTAGACGGGAGGGCCGAGGATGAGCAGTTCTTC; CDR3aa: CASSLDGRAEDEQFF
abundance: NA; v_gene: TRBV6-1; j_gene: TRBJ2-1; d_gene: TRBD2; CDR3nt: TGTGCCAGCAGTAGAACGGGGCTAGCGGGGGGTAATGAGCAGTTCTTC; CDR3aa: CASSRTGLAGGNEQFF